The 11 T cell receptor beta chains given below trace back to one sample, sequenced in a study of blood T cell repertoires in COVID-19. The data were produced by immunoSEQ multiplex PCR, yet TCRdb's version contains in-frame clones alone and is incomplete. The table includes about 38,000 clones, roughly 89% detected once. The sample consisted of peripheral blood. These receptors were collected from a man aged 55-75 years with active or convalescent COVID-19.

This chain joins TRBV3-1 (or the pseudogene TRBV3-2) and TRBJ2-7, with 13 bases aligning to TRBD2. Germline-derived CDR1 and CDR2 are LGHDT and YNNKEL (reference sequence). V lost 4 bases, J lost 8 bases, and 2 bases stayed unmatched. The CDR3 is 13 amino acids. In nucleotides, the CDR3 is TGTGCCAGCAGCCTAGGGACTAGCGGGAAGCAGTACTTC. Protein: CASSLGTSGKQYF.

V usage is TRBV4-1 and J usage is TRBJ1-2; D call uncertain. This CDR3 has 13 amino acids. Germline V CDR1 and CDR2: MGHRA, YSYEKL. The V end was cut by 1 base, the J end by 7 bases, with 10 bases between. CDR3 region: CASSQAGLGGYTF. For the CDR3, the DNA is TGCGCCAGCAGCCAAGCGGGATTAGGTGGCTACACCTTC.

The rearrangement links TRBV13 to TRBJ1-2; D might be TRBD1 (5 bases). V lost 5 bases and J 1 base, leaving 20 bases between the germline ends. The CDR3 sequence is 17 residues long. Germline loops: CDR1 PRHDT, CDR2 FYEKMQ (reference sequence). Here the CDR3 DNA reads TGTGCCAGCAGCCCCGATCCGATGGACACATTTAACTATGGCTACACCTTC. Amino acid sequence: CASSPDPMDTFNYGYTF.

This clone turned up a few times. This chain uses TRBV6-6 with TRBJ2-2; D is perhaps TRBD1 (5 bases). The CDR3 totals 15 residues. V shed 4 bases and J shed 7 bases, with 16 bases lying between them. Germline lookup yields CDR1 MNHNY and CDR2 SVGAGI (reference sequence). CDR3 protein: CASSSAGFLGGELFF. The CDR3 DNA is TGTGCCAGCAGTTCCGCAGGGTTTTTGGGCGGGGAGCTGTTTTTT.

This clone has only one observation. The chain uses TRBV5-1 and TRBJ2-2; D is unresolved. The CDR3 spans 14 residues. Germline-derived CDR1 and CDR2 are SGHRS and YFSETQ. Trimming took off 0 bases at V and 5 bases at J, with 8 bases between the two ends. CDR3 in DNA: TGCGCCAGCAGCTTGGCCGCTCAGACCGGGGAGCTGTTTTTT. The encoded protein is CASSLAAQTGELFF.

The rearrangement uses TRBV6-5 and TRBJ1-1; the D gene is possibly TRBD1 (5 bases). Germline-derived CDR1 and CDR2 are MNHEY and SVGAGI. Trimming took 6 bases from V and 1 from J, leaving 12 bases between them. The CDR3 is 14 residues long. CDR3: CASSRGGTNTEAFF. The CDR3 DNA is TGTGCCAGCAGCCGCGGGGGGACGAACACTGAAGCTTTCTTT.

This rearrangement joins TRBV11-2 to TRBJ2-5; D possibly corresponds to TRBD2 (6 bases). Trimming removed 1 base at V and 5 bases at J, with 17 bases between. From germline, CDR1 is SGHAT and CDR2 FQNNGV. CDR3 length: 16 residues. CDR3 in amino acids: CASSLVGSGSWETQYF. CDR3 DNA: TGTGCCAGCAGCTTAGTCGGTAGCGGTAGCTGGGAGACCCAGTACTTC.

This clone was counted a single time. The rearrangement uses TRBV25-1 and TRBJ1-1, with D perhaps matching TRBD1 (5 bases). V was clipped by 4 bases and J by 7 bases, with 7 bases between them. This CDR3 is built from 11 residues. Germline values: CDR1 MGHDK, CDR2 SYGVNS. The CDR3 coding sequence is TGTGCCAGCAGTGGGGGGGGTGAAGCTTTCTTT. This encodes CASSGGGEAFF.

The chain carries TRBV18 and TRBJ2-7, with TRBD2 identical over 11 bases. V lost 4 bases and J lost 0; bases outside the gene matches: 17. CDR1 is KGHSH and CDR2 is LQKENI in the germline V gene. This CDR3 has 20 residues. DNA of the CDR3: TGTGCCAGCTCACTGTGTAGCGGGAGGGTGTCGGCCCTCTTCTCCTACGAGCAGTACTTC. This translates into CASSLCSGRVSALFSYEQYF.

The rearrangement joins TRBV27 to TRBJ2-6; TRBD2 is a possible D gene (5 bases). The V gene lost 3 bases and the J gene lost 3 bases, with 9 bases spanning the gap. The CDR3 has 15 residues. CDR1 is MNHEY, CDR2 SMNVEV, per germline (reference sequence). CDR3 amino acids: CASSLGAYGANVLTF. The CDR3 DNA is TGTGCCAGCAGTTTGGGAGCGTATGGGGCCAACGTCCTGACTTTC.

CDR3 residues: CASSDRGTARSNQPQHF. The CDR3, as DNA: TGTGCCAGCAGTGATAGGGGGACAGCCCGTAGCAATCAGCCCCAGCATTTT. The rearrangement uses TRBV2 and TRBJ1-5, with TRBD1 matching 7 bases. This CDR3 is built from 17 residues. CDR1 is SNHLY, CDR2 FYNNEI, per germline. Trimming took 3 bases from V and 0 from J; bases not matched to a gene: 8. The full variable domain, with the rest looked up from reference TRBV2 and TRBJ1-5, is EPEVTQTPSHQVTQMGQEVILRCVPISNHLYFYWYRQILGQKVEFLVSFYNNEISEKSEIFDDQFSVERPDGSNFTLKIRSTKLEDSAMYFCASSDRGTARSNQPQHFGDGTRLSIL.